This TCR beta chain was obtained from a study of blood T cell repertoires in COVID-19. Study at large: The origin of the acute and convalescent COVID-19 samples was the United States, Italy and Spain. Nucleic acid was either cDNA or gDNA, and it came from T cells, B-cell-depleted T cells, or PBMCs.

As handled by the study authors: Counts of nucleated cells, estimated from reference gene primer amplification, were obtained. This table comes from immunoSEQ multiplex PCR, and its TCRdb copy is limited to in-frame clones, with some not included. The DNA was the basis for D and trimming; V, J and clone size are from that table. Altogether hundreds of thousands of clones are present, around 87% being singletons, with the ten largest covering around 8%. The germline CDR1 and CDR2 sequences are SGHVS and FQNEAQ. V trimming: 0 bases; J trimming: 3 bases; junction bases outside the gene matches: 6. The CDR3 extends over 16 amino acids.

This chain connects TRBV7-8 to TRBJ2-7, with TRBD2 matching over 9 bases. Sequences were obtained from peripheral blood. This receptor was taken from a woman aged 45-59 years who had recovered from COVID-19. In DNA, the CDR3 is TGTGCCAGCAGCTTAGCTAGCGGGAGAGGGGTCTACGAGCAGTACTTC. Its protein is CASSLASGRGVYEQYF. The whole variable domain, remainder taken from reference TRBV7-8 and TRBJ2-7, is GAGVSQSPRYKVAKRGQDVALRCDPISGHVSLFWYQQALGQGPEFLTYFQNEAQLDKSGLPSDRFFAERPEGSVSTLKIQRTQQEDSAVYLCASSLASGRGVYEQYFGPGTRLTVT.